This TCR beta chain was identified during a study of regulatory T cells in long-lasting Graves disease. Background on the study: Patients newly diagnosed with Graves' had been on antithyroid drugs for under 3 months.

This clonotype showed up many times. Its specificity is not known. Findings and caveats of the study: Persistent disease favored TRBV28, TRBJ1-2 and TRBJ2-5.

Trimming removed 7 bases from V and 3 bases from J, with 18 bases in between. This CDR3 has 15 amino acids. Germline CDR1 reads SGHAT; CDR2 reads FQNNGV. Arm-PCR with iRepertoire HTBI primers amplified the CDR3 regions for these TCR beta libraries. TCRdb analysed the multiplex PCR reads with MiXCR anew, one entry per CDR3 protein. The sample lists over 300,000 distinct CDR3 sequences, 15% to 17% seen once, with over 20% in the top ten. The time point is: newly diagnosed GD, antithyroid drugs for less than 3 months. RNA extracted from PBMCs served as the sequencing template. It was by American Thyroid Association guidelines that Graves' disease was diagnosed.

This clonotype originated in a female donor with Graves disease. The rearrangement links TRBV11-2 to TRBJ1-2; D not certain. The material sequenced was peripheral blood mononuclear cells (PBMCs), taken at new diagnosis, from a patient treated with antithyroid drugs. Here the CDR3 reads CASTPLLLFDYGYTF. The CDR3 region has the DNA TGTGCCAGCACCCCCCTTCTCCTTTTTGACTATGGCTACACCTTC.